The 4 T cell receptor beta chains below were found in one sample sequenced in a study of blood T cell repertoires in COVID-19. The repertoire was sequenced with immunoSEQ multiplex PCR; TCRdb's copy has only in-frame clones and lacks some. The top ten clones hold approximately 1.5% of a sample with roughly 410,000 clones, 89% of them seen once. The sample was peripheral blood. All receptors derive from a woman in her thirties or forties with COVID-19, enrolled during active disease.

The V and J genes are TRBV3-1 (or the pseudogene TRBV3-2) and TRBJ1-1; the D is unclear. The CDR3 consists of 17 residues. Trimming left V 4 bases short and J 5 bases short, with 23 bases between. The germline gives CDR1 LGHDT, CDR2 YNNKEL (reference sequence). The CDR3 DNA follows: TGTGCCAGCAGCCGGGTCCTTCTGGCGGGAGGTAGAACTGAAGCTTTCTTT. Protein: CASSRVLLAGGRTEAFF.

The chain couples TRBV5-1 to TRBJ2-5, with D tentatively TRBD1 (6 bases). V lost 0 bases, J lost 3 bases, and 12 bases lay in between. Per the germline V gene, CDR1 is SGHRS and CDR2 is YFSETQ. There are 15 residues in the CDR3. The CDR3 nucleotides are TGCGCCAGCAGCTTGGATGTGTGGACAGAAGAGACCCAGTACTTC. Protein: CASSLDVWTEETQYF.

J is TRBJ2-7 and V is TRBV29-1, with a weak D call TRBD2 (5 bases). Germline CDR1 and CDR2: SQVTM and ANQGSEA. The germline V and J ends were trimmed by 7 bases and 0 bases, with 10 bases remaining between them. The CDR3 spans 12 residues. CDR3 region: CSASRDSYEQYF. CDR3 nucleotides: TGCAGCGCCAGCCGGGACTCCTACGAGCAGTACTTC.

Turning to this clone: This sample includes further DNA sequences coding for the same CDR3. The chain joins TRBV6-5 to TRBJ2-1; tentatively, D is TRBD2 (6 bases). Germline CDR1 MNHEY, CDR2 SVGAGI. V dropped 3 bases and J dropped 10 bases, with 10 bases sitting between them. The CDR3 extends over 12 amino acids. CDR3 DNA: TGTGCCAGCAGTTATTTGGCGGGAGAGCAGTTCTTC. Protein product: CASSYLAGEQFF.